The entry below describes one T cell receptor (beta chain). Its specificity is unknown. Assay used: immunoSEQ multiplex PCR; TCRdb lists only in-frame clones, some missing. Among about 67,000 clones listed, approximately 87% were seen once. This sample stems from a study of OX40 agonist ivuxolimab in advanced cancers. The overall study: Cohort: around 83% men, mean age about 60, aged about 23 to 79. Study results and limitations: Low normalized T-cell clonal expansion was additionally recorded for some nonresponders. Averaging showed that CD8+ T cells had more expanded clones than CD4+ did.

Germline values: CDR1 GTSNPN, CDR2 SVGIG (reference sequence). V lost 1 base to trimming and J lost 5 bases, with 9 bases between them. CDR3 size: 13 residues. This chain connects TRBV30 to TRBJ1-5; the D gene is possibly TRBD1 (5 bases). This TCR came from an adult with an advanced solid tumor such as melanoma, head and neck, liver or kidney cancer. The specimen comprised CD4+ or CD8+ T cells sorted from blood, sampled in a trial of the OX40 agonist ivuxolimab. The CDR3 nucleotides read TGTGCCTGGAGTGGTCGGGACGATCAGCCCCAGCATTTT. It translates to CAWSGRDDQPQHF.